What follows are 6 T cell receptor beta chains derived from one specimen sequenced in a study of sequential checkpoint blockade in melanoma. Treatment here: randomized to nivolumab then ipilimumab (arm A) or the reverse (arm B). Libraries were prepared by immunoSEQ multiplex PCR; TCRdb keeps only in-frame clonotypes and omits some of them. The data contain about 1,800 clones, around 20% of them seen just once; the ten biggest clones take up about 12%. Specimen: tumor tissue (inferred from file names), collected from a patient given nivolumab and ipilimumab in sequence. These receptors came from a human donor with melanoma.

This clone appeared a few times. V usage is TRBV28 and J usage is TRBJ2-5; 10 bases map to TRBD2. Trimming at V came to 5 bases and at J to 4 bases, leaving 7 bases not matched to a gene. The germline gives CDR1 MDHEN, CDR2 SYDVKM. The CDR3 extends over 15 amino acids. The CDR3 nucleotides read TGTGCCAGCAGTAGCAAACTAGCGGGGCTAGAGACCCAGTACTTC. This translates into CASSSKLAGLETQYF.

V and J are TRBV19 and TRBJ2-3; D is unresolved. CDR1 is LNHDA and CDR2 is SQIVND in the germline V gene (reference sequence). The CDR3 has 15 residues. Trimming took 0 bases from V and 2 from J, leaving 9 bases between them. The DNA of the CDR3 is TGTGCCAGTAGTATAGAAAGGGCAGTCACAGATACGCAGTATTTT. Translating it yields CASSIERAVTDTQYF.

The DNA for the CDR3 is TGTGCCAGCAGCTCAAACGCCGGGACAGCATCTAATGAAAAACTGTTTTTT. Translating it yields CASSSNAGTASNEKLFF. The chain recombines TRBV12-1 with TRBJ1-4; whether TRBD1, the table's D call, matches the DNA was not checked. TRBV12-1 is a recognized pseudogene. CDR3 size: 17 residues.

This clone has more than one count but fewer than ten. CDR3 DNA: TGTGCCAGCAGTGATGCCCCGACTAGCGGAGTCTACAATGAGCAGTTCTTC. It is translated as CASSDAPTSGVYNEQFF. V is TRBV6-8 and J is TRBJ2-1, with TRBD2 identical over 9 bases. This CDR3 is 17 amino acids long. CDR1 is MNHGY and CDR2 is SAAAGT in the germline V gene. V dropped 5 bases and J dropped 3; count of bases not matched to a gene: 11.

This clone has a handful of counts. V gene TRBV23-1 combines with J gene TRBJ2-3; TRBD2 is a possible D gene (5 bases). TRBV23-1 counts as an open reading frame of uncertain function. Trimming took 4 bases from V and 6 from J, leaving 14 bases between them. The CDR3 totals 14 residues. The CDR3 sequence: CASSPVGASDTQYF. CDR3 DNA sequence: TGCGCCAGCAGTCCCGTGGGAGCGTCCGATACGCAGTATTTT.

This chain links TRBV29-1 with TRBJ1-2, with TRBD1 matching 7 bases. The CDR3 has 12 amino acids. Per germline, CDR1 SQVTM and CDR2 ANQGSEA. The junction had 7 bases not matched to a gene; V was cut back by 6 bases and J by 6 bases. The CDR3 region is CSVWGTDDGYTF. The DNA for the CDR3 is TGCAGCGTCTGGGGGACAGACGATGGCTACACCTTC.